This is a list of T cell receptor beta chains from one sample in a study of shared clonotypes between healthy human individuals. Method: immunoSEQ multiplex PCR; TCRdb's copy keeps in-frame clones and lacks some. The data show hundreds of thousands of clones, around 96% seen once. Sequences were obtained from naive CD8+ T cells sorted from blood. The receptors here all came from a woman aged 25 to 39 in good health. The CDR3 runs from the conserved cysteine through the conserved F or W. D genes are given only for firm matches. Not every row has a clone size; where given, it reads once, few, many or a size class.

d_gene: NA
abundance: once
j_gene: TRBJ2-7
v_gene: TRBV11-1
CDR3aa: CASSLEPGGSYEQYF
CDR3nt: TGTGCCAGCAGCTTAGAACCAGGTGGCTCCTACGAGCAGTACTTC

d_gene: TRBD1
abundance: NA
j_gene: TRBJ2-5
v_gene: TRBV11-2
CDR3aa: CASSLGGTGVEETQYF
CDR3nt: TGTGCCAGCAGCTTAGGGGGGACAGGGGTGGAAGAGACCCAGTACTTC

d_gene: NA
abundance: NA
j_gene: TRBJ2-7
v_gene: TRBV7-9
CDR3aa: CASSLPGGDYEQYF
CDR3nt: TGTGCCAGCAGCTTGCCCGGGGGCGACTACGAGCAGTACTTC

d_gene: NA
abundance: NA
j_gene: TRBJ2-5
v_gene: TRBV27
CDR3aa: CASSWRGLGQETQYF
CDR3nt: TGTGCCAGCAGTTGGCGCGGACTGGGACAAGAGACCCAGTACTTC

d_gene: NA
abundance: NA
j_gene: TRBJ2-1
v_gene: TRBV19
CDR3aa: CASSIANNEQFF
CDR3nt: TGTGCCAGTAGTATAGCTAACAATGAGCAGTTCTTC

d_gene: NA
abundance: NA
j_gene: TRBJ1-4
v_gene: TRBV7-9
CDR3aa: CASSYGDGKLFF
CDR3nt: TGTGCCAGCAGCTATGGGGACGGAAAACTGTTTTTT

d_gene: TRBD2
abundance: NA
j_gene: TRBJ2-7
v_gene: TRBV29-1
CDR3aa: CSVGLAGLKPHEQYF
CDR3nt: TGCAGCGTTGGACTAGCAGGTCTTAAACCCCACGAGCAGTACTTC

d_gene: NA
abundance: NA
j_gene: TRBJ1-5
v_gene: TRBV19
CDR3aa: CASSIWGLGNQPQHF
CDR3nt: TGTGCCAGTAGTATTTGGGGGCTGGGCAATCAGCCCCAGCATTTT

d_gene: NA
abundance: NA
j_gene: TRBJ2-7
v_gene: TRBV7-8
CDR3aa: CASLAGGAYEQYF
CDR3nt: TGTGCCTCCTTAGCTGGGGGAGCCTACGAGCAGTACTTC

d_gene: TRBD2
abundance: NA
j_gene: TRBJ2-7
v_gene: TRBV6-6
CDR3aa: CASSSTSGSFYEQYF
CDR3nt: TGTGCCAGCAGCTCGACTAGCGGGAGTTTCTACGAGCAGTACTTC

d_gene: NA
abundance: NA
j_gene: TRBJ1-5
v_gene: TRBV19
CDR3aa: CASSIVGGDQPQHF
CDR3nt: TGTGCCAGTAGTATAGTTGGAGGGGATCAGCCCCAGCATTTT

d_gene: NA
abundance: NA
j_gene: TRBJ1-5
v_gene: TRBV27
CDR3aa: CASSLRGAGQPQHF
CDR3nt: TGTGCCAGCAGTTTAAGAGGGGCGGGTCAGCCCCAGCATTTT

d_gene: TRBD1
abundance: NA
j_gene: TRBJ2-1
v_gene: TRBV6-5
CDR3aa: CASMRDRGNEQFF
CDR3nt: TGTGCCAGCATGAGGGACAGGGGAAATGAGCAGTTCTTC

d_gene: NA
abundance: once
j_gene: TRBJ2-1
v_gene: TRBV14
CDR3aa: CASSLMSTYNEQFF
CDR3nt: TGTGCCAGCAGTCTGATGAGCACCTACAATGAGCAGTTCTTC

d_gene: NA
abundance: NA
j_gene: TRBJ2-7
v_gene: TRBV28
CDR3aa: CASSYGDTYSYEQYF
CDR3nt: TGTGCCAGCAGTTATGGGGACACCTACTCCTACGAGCAGTACTTC

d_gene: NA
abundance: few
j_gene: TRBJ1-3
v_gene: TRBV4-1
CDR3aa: CASSHGRTGNTIYF
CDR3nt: TGCGCCAGCAGCCACGGTCGGACGGGGAACACCATATATTTT

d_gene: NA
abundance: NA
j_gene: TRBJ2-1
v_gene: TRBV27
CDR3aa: CASSLSALNEQFF
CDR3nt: TGTGCCAGCAGTCTGAGCGCTCTAAATGAGCAGTTCTTC

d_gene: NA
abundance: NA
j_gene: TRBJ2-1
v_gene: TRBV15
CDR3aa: CATSRTDEQFF
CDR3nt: TGTGCCACCAGCAGGACGGATGAGCAGTTCTTC

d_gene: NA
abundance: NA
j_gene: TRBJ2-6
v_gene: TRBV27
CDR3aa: CASKNSGANVLTF
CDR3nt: TGTGCCAGCAAGAATTCTGGGGCCAACGTCCTGACTTTC

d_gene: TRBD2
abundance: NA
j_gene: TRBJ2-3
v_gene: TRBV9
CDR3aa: CASTNSGRSSDTQYF
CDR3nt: TGTGCCAGCACCAATAGCGGGAGGTCATCAGATACGCAGTATTTT

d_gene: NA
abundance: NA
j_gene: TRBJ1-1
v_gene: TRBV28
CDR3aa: CASSLPSEAFF
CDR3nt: TGTGCCAGCAGTTTGCCAAGTGAAGCTTTCTTT

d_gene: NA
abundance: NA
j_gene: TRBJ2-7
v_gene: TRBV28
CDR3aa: CASSSERGEQYF
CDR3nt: TGTGCCAGCAGCTCTGAGAGGGGCGAGCAGTACTTC

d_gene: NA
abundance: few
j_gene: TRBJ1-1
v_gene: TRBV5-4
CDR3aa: CASSLTGAEAFF
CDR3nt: TGTGCCAGCAGCTTGACTGGGGCGGAAGCTTTCTTT

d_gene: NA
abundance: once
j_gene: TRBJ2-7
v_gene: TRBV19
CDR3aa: CASSPWASGTYEQYF
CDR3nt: TGTGCCAGTTCCCCTTGGGCTAGTGGAACCTACGAGCAGTACTTC

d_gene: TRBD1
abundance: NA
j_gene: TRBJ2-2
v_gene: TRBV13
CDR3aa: CASRDPGQGDTGELFF
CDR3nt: TGTGCCAGCAGAGATCCGGGACAGGGAGACACCGGGGAGCTGTTTTTT

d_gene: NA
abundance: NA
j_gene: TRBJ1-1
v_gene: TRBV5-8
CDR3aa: CASSLLLGVTEAFF
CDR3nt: TGTGCCAGCAGCTTATTGCTGGGCGTCACTGAAGCTTTCTTT

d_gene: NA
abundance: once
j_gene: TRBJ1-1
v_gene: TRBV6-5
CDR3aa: CASSYLPVGGIMAFF
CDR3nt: TGTGCCAGCAGTTACCTTCCAGTGGGAGGGATTATGGCTTTCTTT

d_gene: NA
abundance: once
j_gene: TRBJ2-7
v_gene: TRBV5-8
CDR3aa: CASSLGVARQYF
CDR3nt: TGTGCCAGCAGCTTGGGGGTGGCCCGGCAGTACTTC

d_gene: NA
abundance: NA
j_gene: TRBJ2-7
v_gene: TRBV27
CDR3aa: CATSPHRVISSYEQYF
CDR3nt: TGTGCCACCTCCCCCCACAGGGTAATCAGCTCCTACGAGCAGTACTTC

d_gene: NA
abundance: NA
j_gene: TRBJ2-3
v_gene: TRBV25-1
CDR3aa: CASSEYSINTQYF
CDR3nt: TGTGCCAGCAGTGAATATTCCATAAATACGCAGTATTTT

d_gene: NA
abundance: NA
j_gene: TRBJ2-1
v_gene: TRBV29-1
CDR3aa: CSVIRGHGTTVSNEQFF
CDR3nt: TGCAGCGTGATACGGGGGCACGGAACCACGGTGAGCAATGAGCAGTTCTTC

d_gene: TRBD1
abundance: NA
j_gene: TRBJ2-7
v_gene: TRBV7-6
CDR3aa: CASSVDPGQGSYEQYF
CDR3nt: TGTGCCAGCAGCGTAGACCCGGGACAGGGATCCTACGAGCAGTACTTC

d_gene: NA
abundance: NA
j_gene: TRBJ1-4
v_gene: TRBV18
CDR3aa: CATDRSRLGEKLFF
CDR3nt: TGTGCCACCGATCGCTCAAGGTTGGGAGAAAAACTGTTTTTT

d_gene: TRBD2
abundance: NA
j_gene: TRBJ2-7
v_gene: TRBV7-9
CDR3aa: CASSESGGNEQYF
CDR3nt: TGTGCCAGCAGCGAAAGCGGGGGAAACGAGCAGTACTTC

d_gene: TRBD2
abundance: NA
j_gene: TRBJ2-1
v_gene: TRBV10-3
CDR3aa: CAITDEASGEQFF
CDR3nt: TGTGCCATCACCGATGAGGCTAGCGGGGAGCAGTTCTTC

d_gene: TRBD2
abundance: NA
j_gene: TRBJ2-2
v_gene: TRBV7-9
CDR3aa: CASSFASGPANTGELFF
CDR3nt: TGTGCCAGCAGCTTTGCTAGCGGCCCCGCGAACACCGGGGAGCTGTTTTTT

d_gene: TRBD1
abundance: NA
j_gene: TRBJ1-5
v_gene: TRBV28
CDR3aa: CASSVQGARQPQHF
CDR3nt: TGTGCCAGCAGTGTACAGGGGGCTCGTCAGCCCCAGCATTTT

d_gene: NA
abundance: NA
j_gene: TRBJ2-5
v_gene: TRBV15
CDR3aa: CATSREGRTETQYF
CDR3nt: TGTGCCACCAGCAGAGAGGGAAGGACGGAGACCCAGTACTTC

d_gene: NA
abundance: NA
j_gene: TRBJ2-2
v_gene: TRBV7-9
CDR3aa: CASSLVRGIGELFF
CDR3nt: TGTGCCAGCAGCTTAGTTCGGGGAATCGGGGAGCTGTTTTTT

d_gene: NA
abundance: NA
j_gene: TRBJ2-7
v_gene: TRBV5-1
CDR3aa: CASSLAKDRSSYEQYF
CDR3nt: TGCGCCAGCAGCTTGGCCAAGGACAGAAGCTCCTACGAGCAGTACTTC

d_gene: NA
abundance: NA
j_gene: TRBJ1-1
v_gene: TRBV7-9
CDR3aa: CASTPPRVGGRANTEAFF
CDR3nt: TGTGCCAGCACCCCGCCCAGGGTGGGAGGCCGGGCGAACACTGAAGCTTTCTTT

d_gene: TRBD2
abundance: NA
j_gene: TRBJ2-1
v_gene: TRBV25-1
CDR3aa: CASSVPAGGYVHEQFF
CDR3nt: TGTGCCAGCAGTGTCCCAGCGGGAGGTTACGTCCATGAGCAGTTCTTC

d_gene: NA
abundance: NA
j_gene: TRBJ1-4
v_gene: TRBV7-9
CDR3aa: CASSLNDEKLFF
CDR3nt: TGTGCCAGCAGCTTAAATGATGAAAAACTGTTTTTT

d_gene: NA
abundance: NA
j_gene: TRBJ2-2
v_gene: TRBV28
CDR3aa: CASRPGLRETGELFF
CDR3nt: TGTGCCAGCAGGCCTGGACTCCGAGAGACCGGGGAGCTGTTTTTT

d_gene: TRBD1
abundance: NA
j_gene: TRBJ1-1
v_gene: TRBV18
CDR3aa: CASSPGQTNTEAFF
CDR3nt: TGTGCCAGCTCGCCGGGACAGACCAACACTGAAGCTTTCTTT

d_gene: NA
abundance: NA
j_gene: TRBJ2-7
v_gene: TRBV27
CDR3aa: CASSPSFNEQYF
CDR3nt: TGTGCCAGCAGTCCCTCATTCAACGAGCAGTACTTC

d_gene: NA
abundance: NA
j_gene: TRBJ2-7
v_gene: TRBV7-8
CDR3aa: CASSQRGTRRTYEQYF
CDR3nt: TGTGCCAGCAGTCAGAGGGGGACACGTCGAACCTACGAGCAGTACTTC

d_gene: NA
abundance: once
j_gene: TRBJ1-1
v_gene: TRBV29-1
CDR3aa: CSVEDWGREAFF
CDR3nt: TGCAGCGTTGAAGATTGGGGACGGGAAGCTTTCTTT

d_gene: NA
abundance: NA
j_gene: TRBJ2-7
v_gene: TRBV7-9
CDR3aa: CASSYRTDYEQYF
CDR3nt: TGTGCCAGCAGCTACAGGACCGACTACGAGCAGTACTTC

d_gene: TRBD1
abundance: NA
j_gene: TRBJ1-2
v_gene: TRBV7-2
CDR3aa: CASSLRTLGTGNYYGYTF
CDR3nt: TGTGCCAGCAGCCTACGGACCCTCGGGACAGGGAACTACTATGGCTACACCTTC

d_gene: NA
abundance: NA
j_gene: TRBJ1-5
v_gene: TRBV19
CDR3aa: CATHEGVSNQPQHF
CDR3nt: TGTGCCACCCATGAGGGGGTGAGCAATCAGCCCCAGCATTTT

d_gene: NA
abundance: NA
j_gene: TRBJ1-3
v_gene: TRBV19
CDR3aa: CASSILGATTLSGNTIYF
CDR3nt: TGTGCCAGTAGTATCCTGGGGGCCACAACCCTCTCTGGAAACACCATATATTTT

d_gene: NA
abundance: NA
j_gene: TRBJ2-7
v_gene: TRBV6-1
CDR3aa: CASSEGVAPYEQYF
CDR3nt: TGTGCCAGCAGTGAAGGGGTAGCACCCTACGAGCAGTACTTC